Shown below are 15 T cell receptor beta chains from a single sample sequenced in a study of T cells in Graves' hyperthyroidism and ophthalmopathy. It was RNA transcripts that yielded the amplified TCR beta CDR3 regions. The HTBI primer set served for first-round RT-PCR of the TCR CDR3. TCRdb reanalysed the multiplex PCR reads using MiXCR and keeps one entry per CDR3 protein. Of a few hundred thousand distinct CDR3 sequences in the sample, just over 45% were seen once. The sequenced material came from peripheral blood or thyroid tissue (not recorded which). All receptors come from a woman aged 18 to 35 with Graves' hyperthyroidism.

This clonotype has at least ten counts. The J gene is TRBJ1-1, the V gene TRBV12-5, with no clear D. CDR1 is LGHNT, CDR2 FRNRAP, per germline. This CDR3 comprises 12 residues. Trimming pared 5 bases from V and 7 bases from J, leaving 11 bases between. The CDR3 coding sequence is TGTGCTAGTGGTACCCGCGACGTTGAAGCTTTCTTT. Translated: CASGTRDVEAFF.

Ten or more counts support this clonotype. The chain employs TRBV12-5 and TRBJ2-2; D is uncertain. Between the trimmed V and J ends, which lost 0 bases and 7 bases, there was a span of 3 bases. The CDR3 totals 12 residues. Germline V gene sequence: CDR1 LGHNT, CDR2 FRNRAP. CDR3 sequence reads: CASGLVGGELFF. The CDR3, as DNA: TGTGCTAGTGGTTTGGTTGGCGGGGAGCTGTTTTTT. The variable domain in full, with the rest retrieved from reference TRBV12-5 and TRBJ2-2, is DARVTQTPRHKVTEMGQEVTMRCQPILGHNTVFWYRQTMMQGLELLAYFRNRAPLDDSGMPKDRFSAEMPDATLATLKIQPSEPRDSAVYFCASGLVGGELFFGEGSRLTVL.

The CDR3 nucleotides read TGCAGTCACGGGGTCAACTATGGCTACACCTTC. As protein: CSHGVNYGYTF. This chain uses TRBV20-1 with TRBJ1-2; no clear D. Germline CDR1 DFQATT, CDR2 SNEGSKA (reference sequence). This CDR3 is built from 11 residues. V was cut by 8 bases and J by 2 bases, with 9 bases left in between.

A few counts support this clonotype. CDR3 DNA sequence: TGCAGTGCAGGAAAACCCACAGATACGCAGTATTTT. Translated: CSAGKPTDTQYF. The rearrangement links TRBV20-1 to TRBJ2-3, with D unclear. CDR3 length: 12 amino acids. V gave up 6 bases and J gave up 2 bases, with 9 bases separating them. CDR1 and CDR2 from the germline V gene are DFQATT and SNEGSKA (reference sequence).

This chain links TRBV7-2 with TRBJ1-4; D is uncertain. CDR1 SGHTA and CDR2 FQGNSA come from the germline V gene. This CDR3 has 12 residues. With 8 bases removed from V and 11 bases from J, the gap between germline ends came to 15 bases. The CDR3 region has the DNA TGTGCCAGCTCACCGGTTATACACAAACTGTTTTTT. It is translated as CASSPVIHKLFF.

This chain links TRBV12-3 or TRBV12-4 with TRBJ2-1; D not resolved. This CDR3 region has 10 residues. The ends were cut back, 2 bases at V and 8 bases at J, with 1 base in the middle. The CDR3 region is CASSLHEQFF. The CDR3, as DNA: TGTGCCAGCAGTTTACATGAGCAGTTCTTC.

V and J are TRBV5-5 and TRBJ2-2; 8 bases match TRBD2. J gave up 4 bases and V 3 bases, and 5 bases lay outside the gene matches. Germline V CDR1 and CDR2: SGHKS, YYEKEE (reference sequence). This CDR3 region has 15 residues. The CDR3 is CASSSAGGATGELFF. The CDR3 region has the DNA TGTGCCAGCAGCTCCGCCGGGGGGGCCACCGGGGAGCTGTTTTTT.

The J gene is TRBJ2-7, the V gene TRBV2; 11 nucleotides match TRBD1. V lost 5 bases and J lost 7; bases outside the gene matches: 4. Germline CDR1 is SNHLY and CDR2 is FYNNEI. This CDR3 region has 13 residues. The CDR3 DNA follows: TGTGCCAGCAGTCGGACAGGGGGCTGGGAGCAGTACTTC. Encoded protein: CASSRTGGWEQYF.

The rearrangement joins TRBV5-1 to TRBJ2-5, with 9 nucleotides matching TRBD1. The V and J ends lost 5 bases and 5 bases, in that order; junction bases with no gene match: 4. The germline CDR1 and CDR2 sequences are SGHRS and YFSETQ. The CDR3 loop spans 13 amino acids. The CDR3 DNA follows: TGCGCCAGCAGGGACAGGGGTTGGGAGACCCAGTACTTC. Amino acids: CASRDRGWETQYF.

V is TRBV7-9 and J is TRBJ1-2; TRBD1 matches 8 bases. CDR3 size: 14 residues. The germline CDR1 and CDR2 sequences are SEHNR and FQNEAQ (reference sequence). V lost 5 bases to trimming and J lost 7 bases; unmatched junction nucleotides: 9. CDR3 nucleotides: TGTGCCAGCAGCCTCGCCGGGACAGGTTTTGGCTACACCTTC. This sequence encodes CASSLAGTGFGYTF.

This clonotype was counted at least ten times. This sequence joins TRBV4-1 and TRBJ2-7, with D hard to call. Germline V lookup: CDR1 MGHRA, CDR2 YSYEKL. V was cut by 1 base and J by 1 base, with 11 bases left in between. The CDR3 totals 15 residues. For the CDR3, the DNA is TGCGCCAGCAGCCAAGGAGGAAGGGAATCCTACGAGCAGTACTTC. Protein: CASSQGGRESYEQYF.

This clonotype was counted a single time. With a much larger clone just one base away, this may be a read error. The CDR3: CASSSREYYEQYF. CDR3 bases: TGTGCCAGCAGCAGCAGGGAATACTACGAGCAGTACTTC. V is TRBV5-4 and J is TRBJ2-7; D is perhaps TRBD1 (5 bases). The germline CDR1 and CDR2 sequences are SGHNT and YYREEE (reference sequence). The CDR3 contains 13 residues. The V end lost 4 bases, the J end lost 3 bases, and 11 bases lay between the germline ends.

This clonotype came up a few times. The V gene is TRBV24-1, the J gene TRBJ2-1; D not certain. V was cut by 2 bases and J by 8 bases, with 6 bases left in between. The CDR3 has 12 residues. CDR1 and CDR2 (germline): KGHDR, SFDVKD. The CDR3: CATSDSLHEQFF. The CDR3 DNA reads as TGTGCCACCAGTGATTCCTTGCATGAGCAGTTCTTC.

This clonotype was counted a few times. The chain carries TRBV7-2 and TRBJ2-7; the D gene could be TRBD1 or TRBD2 (5 bases each). Germline CDR1 is SGHTA and CDR2 is FQGNSA. V shed 8 bases and J shed 6 bases, with 17 bases lying between them. This CDR3 region has 13 residues. CDR3 protein: CASSQDGDGEQYF. CDR3 in DNA: TGTGCCAGCTCCCAGGACGGGGACGGCGAGCAGTACTTC.

This clonotype has only a few counts. The gene calls are TRBV12-3 or TRBV12-4 and TRBJ1-1; D unclear. This CDR3 spans 15 amino acids. Trimming left V 7 bases short and J 6 bases short, with 21 bases between. This CDR3 reads CASKRFRGSISEAFF. CDR3 sequence (DNA): TGTGCCAGCAAACGGTTCCGTGGATCAATTTCTGAAGCTTTCTTT.